A single sample is the source of the 28 T cell receptor beta chains below, sequenced in a study. TCRdb independently ran MiXCR on the RT-PCR reads; one entry per CDR3 protein. This sample has 650,000 to 800,000 distinct CDR3 sequences, with approximately 14% found just once. Sequenced material: memory CD4+ T cells from blood. Receptors originate from a female donor in good health, serving as a healthy control.

The rearrangement links TRBV7-2 to TRBJ1-1; D is unresolved. The V end was cut by 2 bases, the J end by 4 bases, with 8 bases between. CDR1 and CDR2 (germline): SGHTA, FQGNSA. This CDR3 comprises 13 residues. For the CDR3, the DNA is TGTGCCAGCAGCTTATCTCTGCTCACTGAAGCTTTCTTT. As protein: CASSLSLLTEAFF. Based on the CDR3 plus reference TRBV7-2 and TRBJ1-1, the full variable domain is GAGVSQSPSNKVTEKGKDVELRCDPISGHTALYWYRQSLGQGLEFLIYFQGNSAPDKSGLPSDRFSAERTGGSVSTLTIQRTQQEDSAVYLCASSLSLLTEAFFGQGTRLTVV.

This clonotype was counted at least ten times. The CDR3 bases are TGTGCCATCAGTGAGCCCGCGCCGGCCGGACAAAACATTCAGTACTTC. Amino acid sequence: CAISEPAPAGQNIQYF. This chain uses TRBV10-3 with TRBJ2-4; D remains ambiguous. Germline V lookup: CDR1 ENHRY, CDR2 SYGVKD. V was trimmed by 2 bases and J by 5 bases, leaving 16 bases between them. The CDR3 spans 16 residues.

The J gene is TRBJ1-4, the V gene TRBV4-1; no firm D call. Trimming pared 0 bases from V and 10 bases from J, leaving 9 bases between. Germline CDR1 is MGHRA and CDR2 is YSYEKL. The CDR3 runs to 13 residues. CDR3 in DNA: TGCGCCAGCAGCCAAGATGTAGAGGGAAAACTGTTTTTT. Residues: CASSQDVEGKLFF.

The chain recombines TRBV2 with TRBJ1-5, with D uncertain. V lost 2 bases and J 1 base, leaving 9 bases between the germline ends. This CDR3 is 15 amino acids long. CDR1 is SNHLY, CDR2 FYNNEI, per germline. In DNA form, the CDR3 reads TGTGCCAGCAGTGAATTTGCCGAGAGCAATCAGCCCCAGCATTTT. Amino acid sequence: CASSEFAESNQPQHF.

This clonotype was seen a few times. The chain employs TRBV30 and TRBJ2-7, with D perhaps assigned TRBD1 or TRBD2 (6 bases each). The germline V and J ends were trimmed by 3 bases and 0 bases, with 15 bases remaining between them. This CDR3 is 15 amino acids long. Germline CDR1 reads GTSNPN; CDR2 reads SVGIG (reference sequence). In DNA, the CDR3 is TGTGCCTGGAGCCGTGAAGGGGGGAGCTCCTACGAGCAGTACTTC. This codes for CAWSREGGSSYEQYF. Based on the CDR3 plus reference TRBV30 and TRBJ2-7, the full variable domain is SQTIHQWPATLVQPVGSPLSLECTVEGTSNPNLYWYRQAAGRGLQLLFYSVGIGQISSEVPQNLSASRPQDRQFILSSKKLLLSDSGFYLCAWSREGGSSYEQYFGPGTRLTVT.

The gene calls are TRBV6-6 and TRBJ2-7; tentatively, D is TRBD2 (6 bases). This CDR3 has 15 residues. Germline V gives CDR1 MNHNY, CDR2 SVGAGI (reference sequence). Trimming took 2 bases from V and 5 from J, leaving 16 bases between them. The CDR3 DNA sequence: TGTGCCAGCAGTTACCTTAGCGGAGGTGTCCACGAGCAGTACTTC. Its protein product is CASSYLSGGVHEQYF.

This chain uses TRBV15 with TRBJ1-6; TRBD1 is a possible D gene (5 bases). This CDR3 comprises 15 residues. Germline V gene lookup returns CDR1 LNHNV and CDR2 YYDKDF (reference sequence). V was cut by 1 base and J by 3 bases, with 7 bases left in between. CDR3 nucleotides: TGTGCCACCAGCAGAGGTGACAGCTATAATTCACCCCTCCACTTT. Translating it yields CATSRGDSYNSPLHF.

This CDR3 is CATSRDFAGGIDTQYF. CDR3 nucleotides: TGTGCCACCAGCAGAGATTTTGCGGGGGGGATAGATACGCAGTATTTT. The chain couples TRBV15 to TRBJ2-3, with TRBD2 matching over 9 bases. CDR3 size: 16 residues. Germline CDR1 is LNHNV and CDR2 is YYDKDF (reference sequence). V shed 0 bases and J 5 bases; nucleotides not matched to a gene: 6.

This clonotype was observed many times. V usage is TRBV7-8 and J usage is TRBJ2-1; D may be TRBD1 or TRBD2 (5 bases each). Trimming shortened V by 5 bases and J by 5 bases, and 13 bases separated the two germline ends. The CDR3 totals 14 residues. Per germline, CDR1 SGHVS and CDR2 FQNEAQ. CDR3 loop: CASSPKGTDNEQFF. DNA of the CDR3: TGTGCCAGCAGCCCTAAGGGGACCGACAATGAGCAGTTCTTC.

This chain connects TRBV6-5 to TRBJ1-4; 8 bases map to TRBD1. The CDR3 contains 18 residues. Germline CDR1 MNHEY, CDR2 SVGAGI. With V trimmed by 2 bases and J by 2 bases, 10 bases remained unmatched. The CDR3 here is CASSYDLGRGRTNEKLFF. CDR3 nucleotides: TGTGCCAGCAGTTACGATCTCGGCAGGGGGCGGACTAATGAAAAACTGTTTTTT.

This clonotype was observed at least ten times. The chain combines TRBV5-1 with TRBJ2-1; 7 bases match TRBD1. Germline CDR1 and CDR2: SGHRS and YFSETQ. V was pared by 4 bases and J by 4 bases, with 8 bases of the junction left unmatched. The CDR3 consists of 15 residues. CDR3 DNA sequence: TGCGCCAGCAGCCAACCCTCGGGACAGTACAATGAGCAGTTCTTC. Translated, it gives CASSQPSGQYNEQFF.

This rearrangement joins TRBV15 to TRBJ2-1; D is perhaps TRBD2 (6 bases). CDR1 is LNHNV and CDR2 is YYDKDF in the germline V gene (reference sequence). V was shortened by 9 bases and J by 1 base, with 13 bases between the two germline ends. The CDR3 consists of 14 residues. The DNA for the CDR3 is TGTGCCACGATGGACTATTTGTCCTACAATGAGCAGTTCTTC. Its protein product is CATMDYLSYNEQFF.

This clonotype was picked up a small number of times. This chain joins TRBV6-6 and TRBJ2-5; the D is unclear. Trimming took 5 bases from V and 7 from J, leaving 17 bases between them. CDR3 size: 14 residues. The germline gives CDR1 MNHNY, CDR2 SVGAGI (reference sequence). The CDR3 DNA reads TGTGCCAGCAGTGCGGACGGAGCCTTGGGGACCCAGTACTTC. Its protein product is CASSADGALGTQYF.

This clonotype was seen a handful of times. A read error may produce the germline difference seen at one junction end. This sequence joins TRBV12-3 or TRBV12-4 and TRBJ2-2; D assignment may be TRBD1 or TRBD2 (5 bases each). This CDR3 spans 15 amino acids. The CDR3 loop is CASTLNSPGQGELFF. The CDR3 DNA reads as TGTGCCAGCACTTTAAACAGCCCGGGGCAGGGGGAGCTGTTTTTT.

The sample holds a few counts of this clonotype. CDR3 in amino acids: CSARMTGSQGNTEAFF. The CDR3 region has the DNA TGCAGTGCTAGGATGACAGGCTCGCAAGGGAACACTGAAGCTTTCTTT. The rearrangement joins TRBV20-1 to TRBJ1-1, with a weak D call TRBD1 (6 bases). There are 16 residues in the CDR3. The germline V and J ends were trimmed by 3 bases and 1 base, with 18 bases remaining between them. CDR1 DFQATT and CDR2 SNEGSKA come from the germline V gene (reference sequence).

This clonotype was seen at least ten times. This sequence joins TRBV5-1 and TRBJ1-4; no reliable D call. This CDR3 has 15 amino acids. Trimming took off 0 bases at V and 7 bases at J, with 13 bases between the two ends. CDR1 and CDR2 from the germline V gene are SGHRS and YFSETQ. The CDR3 here is CASSLESGAGEKLFF. The CDR3, as DNA: TGCGCCAGCAGCTTGGAATCAGGTGCGGGTGAAAAACTGTTTTTT.

Many counts were recorded for this clonotype. The chain joins TRBV6-5 to TRBJ2-2; 9 bases align to TRBD2. CDR3 size: 17 residues. Trimming removed 7 bases from V and 6 bases from J; junction bases left unmatched: 15. Germline CDR1 is MNHEY and CDR2 is SVGAGI. CDR3 residues: CASNRHSGSTGPGELFF. CDR3 nucleotide sequence: TGTGCCAGCAATCGGCATAGCGGGAGCACCGGTCCCGGGGAGCTGTTTTTT.

This clonotype was counted only a few times. This chain joins TRBV7-9 and TRBJ2-2; D uncertain. The CDR3 totals 13 residues. Trimming took 6 bases from V and 9 from J, leaving 14 bases between them. Germline assignment: CDR1 SEHNR and CDR2 FQNEAQ (reference sequence). CDR3 bases: TGTGCCAGCAGTTCTCAGAGTAGCCGGGAGCTGTTTTTT. Translated, it gives CASSSQSSRELFF.

The sample holds a few counts of this clonotype. The chain employs TRBV24-1 and TRBJ2-1, with 12 nucleotides matching TRBD2. With V trimmed by 3 bases and J by 8 bases, 4 bases remained unmatched. The germline V gene encodes CDR1 KGHDR and CDR2 SFDVKD. CDR3 size: 15 residues. CDR3 sequence (DNA): TGTGCCACCAGTGATCCTAGCGGGAGGGCGGATGAGCAGTTCTTC. Its translation: CATSDPSGRADEQFF.

This clonotype was seen more than once but under ten times. The chain joins TRBV11-2 to TRBJ2-1, with 11 bases aligning to TRBD1. V lost 2 bases and J lost 4; bases outside the gene matches: 4. The CDR3 extends over 16 amino acids. In germline, CDR1 is SGHAT, CDR2 FQNNGV. CDR3 sequence (DNA): TGTGCCAGCAGCTTAAGGACAGGGGGCGGTTACAATGAGCAGTTCTTC. Translated: CASSLRTGGGYNEQFF.

The chain employs TRBV18 and TRBJ1-3; D not resolved. This CDR3 spans 14 amino acids. The ends were cut back, 3 bases at V and 0 bases at J, with 6 bases in the middle. Per the germline V gene, CDR1 is KGHSH and CDR2 is LQKENI. The CDR3 bases are TGTGCCAGCTCACCGGAAAGCTCTGGAAACACCATATATTTT. Its protein product is CASSPESSGNTIYF.

In its sample, this clonotype was seen a few times. The V and J genes are TRBV12-5 and TRBJ2-7; no definite D call. Per the germline V gene, CDR1 is LGHNT and CDR2 is FRNRAP. Trimming pared 5 bases from V and 7 bases from J, leaving 12 bases between. This CDR3 is 12 amino acids long. The CDR3 protein is CASGPHRWEQYF. The DNA for the CDR3 is TGTGCTAGTGGTCCCCATCGGTGGGAGCAGTACTTC.

This clonotype appeared many times. The J gene is TRBJ1-1, the V gene TRBV12-3 or TRBV12-4; D is uncertain. This CDR3 has 14 amino acids. Between the trimmed V and J ends, which lost 3 bases and 1 base, there was a span of 9 bases. CDR3 protein: CASSFQAANTEAFF. As DNA, the CDR3 is TGTGCCAGCAGTTTTCAGGCCGCGAACACTGAAGCTTTCTTT.

This chain connects TRBV18 to TRBJ2-1, with D possibly being TRBD2 (5 bases). Per the germline V gene, CDR1 is KGHSH and CDR2 is LQKENI. Trimming removed 1 base from V and 3 bases from J, with 10 bases in between. This CDR3 region has 15 residues. Here the CDR3 DNA reads TGTGCCAGCTCACCACGAGGGATTGACTACAATGAGCAGTTCTTC. Translation: CASSPRGIDYNEQFF.

This clonotype was observed many times. This chain connects TRBV20-1 to TRBJ1-2; D is undetermined. CDR3 size: 15 residues. Germline lookup yields CDR1 DFQATT and CDR2 SNEGSKA (reference sequence). Trimming took off 1 base at V and 4 bases at J, with 16 bases between the two ends. The CDR3 sequence is CSARVAELNPYGYTF. Here the CDR3 DNA reads TGCAGTGCTAGAGTGGCGGAGTTGAACCCCTATGGCTACACCTTC.

Ten or more counts support this clonotype. The genes are TRBV24-1 and TRBJ2-1; D uncertain. The CDR3 totals 13 residues. CDR1 and CDR2 (germline): KGHDR, SFDVKD. The V and J ends lost 3 bases and 8 bases respectively, with 10 bases between them. For the CDR3, the DNA is TGTGCCACCAGTGATCCGGCCGTAGATGAGCAGTTCTTC. This gives the protein CATSDPAVDEQFF.

The chain couples TRBV7-2 to TRBJ2-1, with D hard to call. V dropped 4 bases and J dropped 7 bases, with 11 bases sitting between them. The CDR3 has 13 residues. Germline V lookup: CDR1 SGHTA, CDR2 FQGNSA. The CDR3 reads CASSSGGWNEQFF. CDR3 DNA sequence: TGTGCCAGCAGCTCGGGTGGTTGGAATGAGCAGTTCTTC.

This chain uses TRBV20-1 with TRBJ2-1; D call uncertain. The germline V and J ends were trimmed by 4 bases and 5 bases, with 6 bases remaining between them. The CDR3 has 11 residues. Germline V lookup: CDR1 DFQATT, CDR2 SNEGSKA (reference sequence). Here the CDR3 reads CSAIRNNEQFF. The CDR3 bases are TGCAGTGCTATCAGGAACAATGAGCAGTTCTTC.